This T cell receptor beta chain appears in the sequencing data of a study of T cell clonality in common variable immunodeficiency. Sequencing input was equivalent genomic DNA from CVID and controls. Assay used: immunoSEQ multiplex PCR; TCRdb lists only in-frame clones, some missing. This sample carries approximately 24,000 clones and no singletons, and around 10% goes to the top ten. Notes on this clone: Its antigen is not identified. The read ends 3 residues shy of where the CDR3 ends; the end is completed using the germline J gene.

The CDR3 extends over 16 amino acids. The germline V gene encodes CDR1 KGHSH and CDR2 LQKENI. V lost 0 bases to trimming and J lost 2 bases; unmatched junction nucleotides: 1. Broader study findings: Common variable immunodeficiency TCR beta sequences reportedly had fewer deletions and N-nucleotide insertions.

V and J are TRBV18 and TRBJ2-1; 10 bases match TRBD2. This sequence was found in a human donor with common variable immunodeficiency. The sample was peripheral blood mononuclear cells. CDR3 in amino acids: CASSPPGLATYNEQFF. CDR3 bases read: TGTGCCAGCTCACCACCGGGACTAGCGACCTACAATGAG.